Listed below are T cell receptor beta chains from one sample, sequenced in a study of glioma-infiltrating T cells. TCRdb ran MiXCR on the multiplex PCR reads and lists one entry per CDR3 protein. The table has approximately 120,000 distinct CDR3 sequences, roughly 24% seen once. Sequenced sample: glioma tissue, nonneoplastic brain tissue, or PBMCs (not recorded which). The receptors were gathered from a human donor with low-grade glioma or glioblastoma, undergoing nonglioma brain surgery, or in good health (not recorded which). Both conserved end residues are part of each CDR3. D genes are given only for firm matches. Expanded clones get a size class; other rows say once, few or many, or leave the size out.

D	J	V	size	DNA	CDR3
TRBD1	TRBJ2-3	TRBV12-5	few	TGTGCTAGTGCCGGGGACAGTAGCACAGATACGCAGTATTTT	CASAGDSSTDTQYF
TRBD2	TRBJ2-3	TRBV6-1	many	TGTGCCACCACCCGAGGCGGAGCGGGAGGAGAAGATACGCAGTATTTT	CATTRGGAGGEDTQYF
TRBD1	TRBJ1-1	TRBV12-3/TRBV12-4	few	TGTGCCAGCAGTCGGACAGGGAACACTGAAGCTTTCTTT	CASSRTGNTEAFF
TRBD1	TRBJ2-1	TRBV5-1	many	TGCGCCAGCAGCTTACCGACAGGGAGCTCCTACAATGAGCAGTTCTTC	CASSLPTGSSYNEQFF
TRBD2	TRBJ2-6	TRBV12-3/TRBV12-4	-	TGTGCCAGCAGTTTATCCTACGTGACTAGCGGGTTGGCAGGGGCCAACGTCCTGACTTTC	CASSLSYVTSGLAGANVLTF
TRBD1	TRBJ2-7	TRBV19	-	TGTGCCAGTAGCTGGCGACAGGGGGCTTTGGAGCAGTACTTC	CASSWRQGALEQYF
TRBD1	TRBJ2-7	TRBV3-1	-	TGTGCCAGCAGCCACGGGACAGGGGGCTGGGAGCAGTACTTC	CASSHGTGGWEQYF
-	TRBJ2-3	TRBV3-1	many	TGTGCCAGCAGCCCAACTCTAGCGCTCGGCACAGATACGCAGTATTTT	CASSPTLALGTDTQYF
TRBD1	TRBJ2-3	TRBV29-1	-	TGCAGCATTGACAGGGGCAGGGGCACAGGTACGCAGTATTTT	CSIDRGRGTGTQYF
-	TRBJ1-4	TRBV12-3/TRBV12-4	many	TGTGCCAGCAGTTCCAATCGGGATGAAAAACTGTTTTTT	CASSSNRDEKLFF
-	TRBJ2-5	TRBV28	many	TGTGCCAGCAGTTTCGTGACAGGAGTTCAAGAGACCCAGTACTTC	CASSFVTGVQETQYF
TRBD1	TRBJ2-1	TRBV6-1	many	TGTGCCAGCAGTCAGAGGGGACAGCTCTACAATGAGCAGTTCTTC	CASSQRGQLYNEQFF
TRBD2	TRBJ2-3	TRBV19	many	TGTGCCAGCAGGACTAGCGGGACAGATACGCAGTATTTT	CASRTSGTDTQYF
-	TRBJ1-1	TRBV18	many	TGTGCCAGCTCACCAAACAGGGAAGGCACTGAAGCTTTCTTT	CASSPNREGTEAFF